These 6 T cell receptor beta chains share one sample of origin, sequenced in a study of blood T cell repertoires in COVID-19. TCRdb keeps only in-frame clones here, not all; method: immunoSEQ multiplex PCR. The sample consists of around 65,000 clones, around four fifths of them appearing once. Specimen: peripheral blood. The receptors derive from a man between 70 and 80 years old with acute or convalescent COVID-19.

The chain is built from TRBV20-1 and TRBJ1-1; D is possibly TRBD1 (6 bases). Trimming pared 3 bases from V and 0 bases from J, leaving 11 bases between. CDR3 length: 14 amino acids. The germline gives CDR1 DFQATT, CDR2 SNEGSKA (reference sequence). Written as DNA, the CDR3 is TGCAGTGCTAGTCGGGACACAATGAACACTGAAGCTTTCTTT. Protein: CSASRDTMNTEAFF.

The genes are TRBV2 and TRBJ1-6, with TRBD1 matching 7 bases. V shed 6 bases and J 2 bases; nucleotides not matched to a gene: 7. Germline V gene lookup returns CDR1 SNHLY and CDR2 FYNNEI. CDR3 length: 16 amino acids. The CDR3 DNA reads TGTGCCAGCAGGGCGGACAGGTTTACCTATAATTCACCCCTCCACTTT. Residues: CASRADRFTYNSPLHF.

This chain links TRBV19 with TRBJ2-1; the D gene is possibly TRBD2 (5 bases). Germline values: CDR1 LNHDA, CDR2 SQIVND (reference sequence). The CDR3 consists of 16 residues. V lost 1 base and J lost 0, with 10 bases in between. This CDR3 is CASSIGEGGSYNEQFF. CDR3 in DNA: TGTGCCAGTAGTATAGGAGAGGGTGGCTCCTACAATGAGCAGTTCTTC.

The gene calls are TRBV27 and TRBJ1-5; 7 positions match TRBD1. The CDR3 is 17 amino acids. The V gene's germline CDR1 is MNHEY and CDR2 SMNVEV (reference sequence). The ends lost 5 bases at V and 0 bases at J; junction bases unmatched: 10. The CDR3 nucleotides read TGTGCCAGCAGTCAACGACAGGGCTCATATAGCAATCAGCCCCAGCATTTT. Protein: CASSQRQGSYSNQPQHF.

The chain combines TRBV7-9 with TRBJ1-4; D is uncertain. The CDR3 totals 14 residues. The V and J ends lost 3 bases and 4 bases respectively, with 9 bases between them. Germline CDR1 is SEHNR and CDR2 is FQNEAQ (reference sequence). CDR3 nucleotide sequence: TGTGCCAGCAGCTTCCGGGGATTTAATGAAAAACTGTTTTTT. Amino acid sequence: CASSFRGFNEKLFF. The entire variable domain, with the rest obtained from reference TRBV7-9 and TRBJ1-4, is as follows: DTGVSQNPRHKITKRGQNVTFRCDPISEHNRLYWYRQTLGQGPEFLTYFQNEAQLEKSRLLSDRFSAERPKGSFSTLEIQRTEQGDSAMYLCASSFRGFNEKLFFGSGTQLSVL.

This chain links TRBV6-5 with TRBJ2-7; 8 bases are a match to TRBD2. Germline V gene lookup returns CDR1 MNHEY and CDR2 SVGAGI. This CDR3 has 14 amino acids. Trimming removed 6 bases from V and 0 bases from J; junction bases left unmatched: 4. The CDR3 spells CASRKAGDSYEQYF. CDR3 DNA: TGTGCCAGCAGAAAAGCGGGGGACTCCTACGAGCAGTACTTC.